Below are 21 T cell receptor beta chains sequenced from a single sample in a study of T cell changes during pregnancy in multiple sclerosis. Method: immunoSEQ multiplex PCR; TCRdb's copy keeps in-frame clones and lacks some. The sample has some 93,000 clones, 85% to 95% seen once. The source was peripheral blood, collected after pregnancy. The origin of the receptors is a female donor with multiple sclerosis, enrolled in a pregnancy study.

The rearrangement uses TRBV2 and TRBJ2-5, with TRBD2 identical over 8 bases. Germline V gene lookup returns CDR1 SNHLY and CDR2 FYNNEI. The length of the CDR3 is 14 residues. V trimming: 6 bases; J trimming: 5 bases; junction bases outside the gene matches: 8. CDR3 bases: TGTGCCAGCAGCAGCTCTAGCGGGTCCGAGACCCAGTACTTC. Translation gives CASSSSSGSETQYF.

This chain connects TRBV5-6 to TRBJ1-1; D remains ambiguous. The V gene lost 3 bases and the J gene lost 0 bases, with 9 bases spanning the gap. CDR1 is SGHDT and CDR2 is YYEEEE in the germline V gene. The CDR3 consists of 14 residues. CDR3 coding DNA: TGTGCCAGCAGCTCTACCCTGGTGAACACTGAAGCTTTCTTT. This sequence encodes CASSSTLVNTEAFF.

The chain uses TRBV7-9 and TRBJ2-1; 9 nucleotides match TRBD2. The CDR3 contains 16 residues. The germline V gene has CDR1 SEHNR and CDR2 FQNEAQ (reference sequence). V lost 0 bases, J lost 3 bases, and 3 bases stayed unmatched. This CDR3 is CASSLATSGVYNEQFF. The DNA of the CDR3 is TGTGCCAGCAGCTTAGCGACTAGCGGAGTCTACAATGAGCAGTTCTTC.

This chain links TRBV6-5 with TRBJ1-1; D possibly corresponds to TRBD1 (5 bases). V lost 6 bases and J 6 bases, leaving 17 bases between the germline ends. This CDR3 region has 14 residues. Germline V gene data show CDR1 as MNHEY and CDR2 as SVGAGI. The CDR3 sequence is CASRRDSSAPEAFF. CDR3 nucleotide sequence: TGTGCCAGCAGAAGGGACTCTTCCGCCCCTGAAGCTTTCTTT.

The rearrangement uses TRBV7-9 and TRBJ1-3; D is possibly TRBD1 (5 bases). The length of the CDR3 is 17 residues. The V end lost 2 bases, the J end lost 1 base, and 15 bases lay between the germline ends. Germline V gene data show CDR1 as SEHNR and CDR2 as FQNEAQ (reference sequence). CDR3 DNA sequence: TGTGCCAGCAGCTTATGGCCCCGGGGGAGTTCTGGAAACACCATATATTTT. Protein sequence: CASSLWPRGSSGNTIYF.

The chain couples TRBV7-8 to TRBJ2-7; 7 bases agree with TRBD1. V shed 2 bases and J 4 bases; nucleotides not matched to a gene: 5. The germline V gene has CDR1 SGHVS and CDR2 FQNEAQ. The CDR3 is made up of 14 amino acids. CDR3 loop: CASSLTTGSYEQYF. CDR3 DNA sequence: TGTGCCAGCAGCTTAACGACAGGGTCATACGAGCAGTACTTC. Complete variable domain (other parts from reference TRBV7-8 and TRBJ2-7): GAGVSQSPRYKVAKRGQDVALRCDPISGHVSLFWYQQALGQGPEFLTYFQNEAQLDKSGLPSDRFFAERPEGSVSTLKIQRTQQEDSAVYLCASSLTTGSYEQYFGPGTRLTVT.

This rearrangement joins TRBV11-2 to TRBJ2-1; the D gene is possibly TRBD1 (6 bases). CDR1 is SGHAT, CDR2 FQNNGV, per germline. The CDR3 length is 12 residues. Trimming left V 4 bases short and J 8 bases short, with 9 bases between. The DNA of the CDR3 is TGTGCCAGCAGCTCACAGGGATATGAGCAGTTCTTC. Protein: CASSSQGYEQFF.

The J gene is TRBJ1-2, the V gene TRBV5-4; TRBD1 aligns across 7 bases. Germline CDR1 reads SGHNT; CDR2 reads YYREEE (reference sequence). Germline trimming cut 4 bases from V and 7 bases from J; bases unmatched to any gene: 4. CDR3 length equals 12 residues. As DNA, the CDR3 is TGTGCCAGCAGCACCAGGGACAGTGGCTACACCTTC. Translating it yields CASSTRDSGYTF.

The chain links TRBV2 to TRBJ2-3; 7 nucleotides agree with TRBD2. The CDR3 loop spans 13 amino acids. Germline V gene data show CDR1 as SNHLY and CDR2 as FYNNEI. Losses at the gene ends were 11 bases for V and 0 bases for J; bases not matched to a gene: 5. CDR3 in amino acids: CAGGGGSTDTQYF. CDR3 nucleotide sequence: TGTGCCGGTGGGGGGGGGAGCACAGATACGCAGTATTTT.

The genes are TRBV7-3 and TRBJ2-3; tentatively, D is TRBD2 (5 bases). This CDR3 region has 13 residues. Per the germline V gene, CDR1 is SGHTA and CDR2 is FQGTGA. V lost 5 bases and J lost 6, with 12 bases in between. CDR3 DNA: TGTGCCAGCAGCCCGGTTGGACTCGATACGCAGTATTTT. As protein: CASSPVGLDTQYF. Full variable domain (outside the CDR3, taken from reference TRBV7-3 and TRBJ2-3): GAGVSQTPSNKVTEKGKYVELRCDPISGHTALYWYRQSLGQGPEFLIYFQGTGAADDSGLPNDRFFAVRPEGSVSTLKIQRTERGDSAVYLCASSPVGLDTQYFGPGTRLTVL.

This clone was observed a few times. The chain recombines TRBV7-2 with TRBJ1-2, with D unclear. The CDR3 totals 14 residues. The V end was cut by 1 base, the J end by 8 bases, with 14 bases between. Per germline, CDR1 SGHTA and CDR2 FQGNSA. CDR3 bases: TGTGCCAGCAGCTTAGTTCACAGTGCCCGCGGCTACACCTTC. It codes for CASSLVHSARGYTF.

This chain links TRBV18 with TRBJ1-5; possible D gene TRBD1, 6 bases. V was shortened by 6 bases and J by 4 bases, with 10 bases between the two germline ends. The CDR3 length is 13 residues. Germline values: CDR1 KGHSH, CDR2 LQKENI. CDR3 DNA sequence: TGTGCCAGCTCCCTACAGGGAAATCAGCCCCAGCATTTT. It encodes CASSLQGNQPQHF.

The rearrangement links TRBV5-6 to TRBJ2-5; 10 bases line up with TRBD1. Looked up from germline, CDR1 is SGHDT and CDR2 is YYEEEE. The CDR3 has 16 residues. Trimming cost V 4 bases and J 4 bases; bases outside gene matches: 10. CDR3 in amino acids: CASSRTDRGLTETQYF. The CDR3 bases are TGTGCCAGCAGCCGCACGGACAGGGGGTTGACAGAGACCCAGTACTTC. Using reference TRBV5-6 and TRBJ2-5 for the parts outside the CDR3, the full variable domain is DAGVTQSPTHLIKTRGQQVTLRCSPKSGHDTVSWYQQALGQGPQFIFQYYEEEERQRGNFPDRFSGHQFPNYSSELNVNALLLGDSALYLCASSRTDRGLTETQYFGPGTRLLVL.

The V gene is TRBV6-6, the J gene TRBJ1-5; possibly TRBD1 for D (5 bases). The length of the CDR3 is 16 residues. CDR1 is MNHNY, CDR2 SVGAGI, per germline (reference sequence). With 8 bases removed from V and 6 bases from J, the gap between germline ends came to 23 bases. The CDR3 is CASGVVGQGPGQPQHF. The CDR3, as DNA: TGTGCCAGCGGGGTAGTAGGGCAGGGCCCTGGTCAGCCCCAGCATTTT.

The chain employs TRBV7-6 and TRBJ1-5; TRBD1 is a possible D gene (6 bases). The germline gives CDR1 SGHVS, CDR2 FNYEAQ. V lost 8 bases and J lost 1, with 9 bases in between. The CDR3 contains 13 residues. CDR3 bases: TGTGCCAGCTCAGGACAGAGCAATCAGCCCCAGCATTTT. It translates to CASSGQSNQPQHF.

The chain recombines TRBV10-3 with TRBJ2-6; the match to TRBD1 covers 10 bases. Trimming removed 10 bases from V and 0 bases from J; junction bases left unmatched: 6. The CDR3 consists of 16 residues. Germline loops: CDR1 ENHRY, CDR2 SYGVKD. The CDR3 sequence is CASRQGANSGANVLTF. The CDR3 region has the DNA TGTGCCAGCCGACAGGGGGCCAACTCTGGGGCCAACGTCCTGACTTTC.

V is TRBV27 and J is TRBJ1-6; no firm D call. Germline loops: CDR1 MNHEY, CDR2 SMNVEV (reference sequence). CDR3 length: 12 amino acids. The V gene lost 5 bases and the J gene lost 14 bases, with 13 bases spanning the gap. The CDR3 DNA reads TGTGCCAGCAGTCCACTCAGCGGGGCCCTCCACTTT. Translating gives CASSPLSGALHF.

The rearrangement uses TRBV29-1 and TRBJ1-2; no reliable D call. The V and J ends lost 2 bases and 8 bases respectively, with 18 bases between them. Germline V gene sequence: CDR1 SQVTM, CDR2 ANQGSEA. This CDR3 has 14 residues. The CDR3 reads CSVEPRTLGRGYTF. CDR3 DNA sequence: TGCAGCGTTGAACCCAGGACTCTCGGGAGAGGCTACACCTTC.

The chain carries TRBV5-1 and TRBJ2-3; 11 bases match TRBD2. This CDR3 has 16 amino acids. V shed 2 bases and J 3 bases; nucleotides not matched to a gene: 5. CDR1 SGHRS and CDR2 YFSETQ come from the germline V gene. The CDR3: CASSFTSGSWTDTQYF. Here the CDR3 DNA reads TGCGCCAGCAGCTTTACTAGCGGGAGTTGGACAGATACGCAGTATTTT.

This chain links TRBV7-2 with TRBJ2-5; 13 positions agree with TRBD2. Per germline, CDR1 SGHTA and CDR2 FQGNSA. The CDR3 totals 15 residues. Unmatched junction bases numbered 5, after V lost 5 bases and J lost 5 bases. In DNA form, the CDR3 reads TGTGCCAGCAGCCAAGGGACTAGCGGGGTGGAGACCCAGTACTTC. It yields the protein CASSQGTSGVETQYF.

J is TRBJ2-3 and V is TRBV19; D possibly corresponds to TRBD1 (6 bases). The germline V and J ends were trimmed by 2 bases and 4 bases, with 7 bases remaining between them. Per the germline V gene, CDR1 is LNHDA and CDR2 is SQIVND (reference sequence). The CDR3 spans 13 residues. The CDR3 DNA reads TGTGCCAGTAGTATACAGGGGTCAGATACGCAGTATTTT. This encodes CASSIQGSDTQYF. Drawing the rest from reference TRBV19 and TRBJ2-3, the complete variable domain is DGGITQSPKYLFRKEGQNVTLSCEQNLNHDAMYWYRQDPGQGLRLIYYSQIVNDFQKGDIAEGYSVSREKKESFPLTVTSAQKNPTAFYLCASSIQGSDTQYFGPGTRLTVL.